This T cell receptor (beta chain) was profiled in a study of cytomegalovirus exposure and HLA in healthy donors. Background on the study: Among roughly 180 million T cells, an earlier analysis found approximately 110 million unique TCR beta sequences. The study's findings and limits: Associated with cytomegalovirus, according to the listing, were 150 to 200 TCR beta chains.

Though probably carrying unrecorded immune exposures, donors were nominally healthy at sampling. The study ran its PCR with 60 Vbeta and 13 Jbeta primers. Here immunoSEQ multiplex PCR was the method, and the copy in TCRdb shows in-frame clones only, minus some. The data hold approximately 140,000 clones, with roughly 83% observed a single time. Germline assignment: CDR1 MNHEY and CDR2 SVGAGI. Losses at the gene ends were 6 bases for V and 8 bases for J; bases not matched to a gene: 4. The CDR3 has 12 residues. Details on this clone: Its specificity is unknown.

The material sequenced was PBMCs. The receptor's source is a human donor in good health. V usage is TRBV6-5 and J usage is TRBJ1-2; 9 bases are a match to TRBD1. CDR3 sequence reads: CASSPDRGGYTF. CDR3 in DNA: TGTGCCAGCAGCCCCGACAGGGGGGGCTACACCTTC.